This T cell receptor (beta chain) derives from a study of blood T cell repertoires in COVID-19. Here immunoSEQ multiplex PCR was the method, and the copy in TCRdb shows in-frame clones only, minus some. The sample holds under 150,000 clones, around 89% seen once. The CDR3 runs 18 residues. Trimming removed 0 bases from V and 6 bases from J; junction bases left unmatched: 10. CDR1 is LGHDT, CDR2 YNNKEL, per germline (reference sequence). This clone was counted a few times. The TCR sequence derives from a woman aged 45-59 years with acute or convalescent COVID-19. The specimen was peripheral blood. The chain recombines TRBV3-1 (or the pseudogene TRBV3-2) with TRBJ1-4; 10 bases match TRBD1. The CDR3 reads CASSQDRDRGRSDEKLFF. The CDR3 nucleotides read TGTGCCAGCAGCCAAGATAGAGACAGGGGGCGCTCGGATGAAAAACTGTTTTTT.